This T cell receptor (beta chain) was recovered during a study of regulatory T cells in long-lasting Graves disease. Background on the study: Prior antithyroid drug treatment in newly diagnosed Graves' patients lasted under 3 months.

Noted time point: newly diagnosed GD, antithyroid drugs for less than 3 months. There was RNA extracted from PBMCs, and the TCR library was made from it. The patients were drawn from one endocrinology department in Xi'an, China. The V end lost 0 bases, the J end lost 6 bases, and 12 bases lay between the germline ends. Looked up from germline, CDR1 is LNHNV and CDR2 is YYDKDF (reference sequence). The length of the CDR3 is 15 residues. Both iRepertoire HTBI primers and Arm-PCR of CDR3 regions were used to build the TCR beta libraries. In TCRdb, the multiplex PCR reads were re-called with MiXCR into one record per CDR3 protein. The sample includes roughly 520,000 distinct CDR3 sequences, about 11% seen only once; the top ten take around 10%. This sample was shared with a second study, whose subject was T cells in Graves' hyperthyroidism and ophthalmopathy.

The source of this sequence is a woman aged 25 to 39 with Graves disease. The sample here was peripheral blood mononuclear cells (PBMCs), taken at new diagnosis, from a patient treated with antithyroid drugs. The chain joins TRBV15 to TRBJ2-1; no definite D call. The CDR3 reads CATSRDSFGVNEQFF. The CDR3 nucleotides are TGTGCCACCAGCAGAGATTCTTTCGGCGTCAATGAGCAGTTCTTC.